A single sample gave rise to the 26 T cell receptor beta chains below, sequenced in a study of TIL therapy for anti-PD-1-resistant metastatic lung cancer (dated by TCRdb to the early 2020s). The immunoSEQ v3 hsTCRB kit was used to amplify TCR beta CDR3 regions from genomic DNA through bias-controlled multiplex PCR. The table comes from immuneACCESS by way of TCRdb, which keeps in-frame sequences with V and J called. Part of the clones is missing from these tables; in studies checked, under half for an unresolved V gene and the rest for unknown reasons. In this sample the table shows approximately 97,000 clones, about three fifths of which occur a single time. The top ten clones comprise about 10% of the sample. The label giving this sample's time point can be read as: pre-treatment sample, taken before nivolumab and TIL therapy. Excised metastases, mostly pleural nodules or supraclavicular lymph nodes, were used as baseline tumor samples and were taken from the same resection from which TIL were grown.

This specimen consisted of tumor tissue, obtained at baseline. These receptors originate from a person between 25 and 80 years old with non-small cell lung cancer.

The chain joins TRBV7-2 to TRBJ2-1; 8 bases are a match to TRBD1. Losses at the gene ends were 2 bases for V and 6 bases for J; bases not matched to a gene: 6. CDR3 length: 15 amino acids. Germline CDR1 reads SGHTA; CDR2 reads FQGNSA. The CDR3 nucleotides are TGTGCCAGCAGCTTATCGTACAGGGGGTCCAATGAGCAGTTCTTC. This gives the protein CASSLSYRGSNEQFF. The whole variable domain, filled in from reference TRBV7-2 and TRBJ2-1, reads GAGVSQSPSNKVTEKGKDVELRCDPISGHTALYWYRQSLGQGLEFLIYFQGNSAPDKSGLPSDRFSAERTGGSVSTLTIQRTQQEDSAVYLCASSLSYRGSNEQFFGPGTRLTVL.

CDR3 sequence: CAISDPGTANTEAFF. In DNA form, the CDR3 reads TGTGCCATCAGTGACCCCGGGACAGCGAACACTGAAGCTTTCTTT. This chain uses TRBV10-3 with TRBJ1-1; 7 nucleotides agree with TRBD1. Unmatched junction bases numbered 5, after V lost 3 bases and J lost 1 base. CDR1 is ENHRY, CDR2 SYGVKD, per germline. This CDR3 has 15 amino acids.

V usage is TRBV5-5 and J usage is TRBJ1-2; D ambiguous. Germline CDR1 and CDR2: SGHKS and YYEKEE (reference sequence). The CDR3 is 15 amino acids. Trimming stripped 3 bases from V and 8 bases from J, with 20 bases between. The CDR3 is CASSSGGRAPRGYTF. The CDR3 DNA sequence: TGTGCCAGCAGCTCGGGAGGACGCGCCCCTCGCGGCTACACCTTC.

The CDR3 sequence is CASSPRLATSTDTQYF. The CDR3 DNA follows: TGTGCCAGCAGCCCTAGACTAGCGACTAGCACAGATACGCAGTATTTT. The chain carries TRBV9 and TRBJ2-3; the match to TRBD2 covers 8 bases. V lost 4 bases to trimming and J lost 0 bases; unmatched junction nucleotides: 7. The CDR3 sequence is 16 residues long. Germline-derived CDR1 and CDR2 are SGDLS and YYNGEE.

The V and J genes are TRBV24-1 and TRBJ2-1; TRBD2 agrees at 8 bases. V lost 5 bases and J lost 3; bases outside the gene matches: 5. The CDR3 runs 15 residues. Germline V gene data show CDR1 as KGHDR and CDR2 as SFDVKD. CDR3 protein: CATSARTSFYNEQFF. The CDR3 coding sequence is TGTGCCACCAGTGCGAGGACTAGCTTCTACAATGAGCAGTTCTTC.

This chain joins TRBV7-9 and TRBJ2-2, with TRBD1 identical over 10 bases. The germline gives CDR1 SEHNR, CDR2 FQNEAQ (reference sequence). This CDR3 is built from 17 residues. V shed 4 bases and J 5 bases; nucleotides not matched to a gene: 10. The CDR3 spells CASSSYGRTGGTGELFF. The CDR3 nucleotides are TGTGCCAGCAGCTCGTATGGGCGGACAGGGGGAACCGGGGAGCTGTTTTTT. Together with reference TRBV7-9 and TRBJ2-2, the CDR3 gives the full variable domain: DTGVSQNPRHKITKRGQNVTFRCDPISEHNRLYWYRQTLGQGPEFLTYFQNEAQLEKSRLLSDRFSAERPKGSFSTLEIQRTEQGDSAMYLCASSSYGRTGGTGELFFGEGSRLTVL.

This sequence joins TRBV6-5 and TRBJ2-2; the D gene could be TRBD1 or TRBD2 (6 bases each). Trimming took off 2 bases at V and 2 bases at J, with 9 bases between the two ends. The CDR3 consists of 15 residues. Germline loops: CDR1 MNHEY, CDR2 SVGAGI. CDR3 protein: CASSYGGPNTGELFF. Here the CDR3 DNA reads TGTGCCAGCAGTTACGGGGGGCCCAACACCGGGGAGCTGTTTTTT.

This clone occurred once. This sequence joins TRBV19 and TRBJ2-7; D tentatively fits TRBD1 or TRBD2 (6 bases each). V dropped 4 bases and J dropped 2 bases, with 12 bases sitting between them. Germline V CDR1 and CDR2: LNHDA, SQIVND (reference sequence). The CDR3 runs 14 residues. This CDR3 is CASSRGAGAYEQYF. The DNA of the CDR3 is TGTGCCAGTAGTAGGGGGGCGGGCGCCTACGAGCAGTACTTC.

V usage is TRBV4-1 and J usage is TRBJ2-7, with TRBD1 matching over 7 bases. V lost 3 bases and J lost 3; bases outside the gene matches: 8. CDR1 is MGHRA and CDR2 is YSYEKL in the germline V gene. The CDR3 totals 15 residues. CDR3 nucleotides: TGCGCCAGCAGCCATATCCGGGACAGAGACTACGAGCAGTACTTC. Translating gives CASSHIRDRDYEQYF.

This chain joins TRBV11-1 and TRBJ2-1, with a tentative D call TRBD1 (6 bases). This CDR3 region has 14 residues. Germline assignment: CDR1 SGHAT and CDR2 FQDESV (reference sequence). V was pared by 5 bases and J by 9 bases, with 17 bases between. CDR3 sequence (DNA): TGTGCCAGCAGCCGTGCATCCCAAGGGGGTGAGCAGTTCTTC. Residues: CASSRASQGGEQFF.

The chain is built from TRBV3-1 (or the pseudogene TRBV3-2) and TRBJ1-4; tentatively, D is TRBD1 (6 bases). The CDR3 covers 14 residues. The germline V and J ends were trimmed by 3 bases and 6 bases, with 11 bases remaining between them. Germline assignment: CDR1 LGHDT and CDR2 YNNKEL (reference sequence). CDR3 DNA: TGTGCCAGCAGCCATCGGGGGCAGGATGAAAAACTGTTTTTT. It specifies CASSHRGQDEKLFF.

This clone was seen a handful of times. The V call is TRBV30, the J call TRBJ2-3; 8 positions match TRBD2. With V trimmed by 0 bases and J by 0 bases, 2 bases remained unmatched. Germline loops: CDR1 GTSNPN, CDR2 SVGIG (reference sequence). The length of the CDR3 is 15 residues. DNA of the CDR3: TGTGCCTGGAGTGTAGCGGGAGTGAGCACAGATACGCAGTATTTT. It encodes CAWSVAGVSTDTQYF. Together with reference TRBV30 and TRBJ2-3, the CDR3 gives the full variable domain: SQTIHQWPATLVQPVGSPLSLECTVEGTSNPNLYWYRQAAGRGLQLLFYSVGIGQISSEVPQNLSASRPQDRQFILSSKKLLLSDSGFYLCAWSVAGVSTDTQYFGPGTRLTVL.

A single count supports this clone. J is TRBJ1-3 and V is TRBV5-1, with unresolved D. Germline lookup yields CDR1 SGHRS and CDR2 YFSETQ. The CDR3 contains 16 residues. Trimming removed 0 bases from V and 2 bases from J, with 12 bases in between. DNA for the CDR3: TGCGCCAGCAGCTTGGGGGCAGGAACTACTGGAAACACCATATATTTT. As protein: CASSLGAGTTGNTIYF.

The V gene is TRBV6-2 or TRBV6-3, the J gene TRBJ2-4, with 7 bases identical to TRBD1. Germline trimming cut 0 bases from V and 5 bases from J; bases unmatched to any gene: 7. CDR1 is MNHEY and CDR2 is SVGEGT in the germline V gene. This CDR3 has 16 residues. CDR3 coding DNA: TGTGCCAGCAGTTACTCGCGCAGACAGGGCCAAAACATTCAGTACTTC. Its translation: CASSYSRRQGQNIQYF.

The rearrangement uses TRBV6-5 and TRBJ1-2, with D possibly being TRBD1 (6 bases). Trimming took 2 bases from V and 3 from J, leaving 16 bases between them. The CDR3 contains 16 residues. From germline, CDR1 is MNHEY and CDR2 SVGAGI. CDR3 loop: CASSYRTEPRDYGYTF. In DNA, the CDR3 is TGTGCCAGCAGTTACCGGACAGAGCCGCGGGACTATGGCTACACCTTC.

J is TRBJ2-7 and V is TRBV6-5; 8 bases match TRBD1. The CDR3 is made up of 13 amino acids. With 6 bases clipped from V and 9 bases from J, the junction kept 10 bases outside the gene matches. CDR1 and CDR2 (germline): MNHEY, SVGAGI. The CDR3 here is CASRSTGVGGQYF. CDR3 bases: TGTGCCAGCAGATCGACAGGGGTAGGGGGGCAGTACTTC.

This chain joins TRBV18 and TRBJ1-2, with D unresolved. The germline gives CDR1 KGHSH, CDR2 LQKENI. V was cut by 8 bases and J by 7 bases, with 17 bases left in between. CDR3 length equals 13 residues. Here the CDR3 reads CASSTRLAAGYTF. DNA of the CDR3: TGTGCCAGCAGCACAAGGTTAGCAGCTGGCTACACCTTC.

V gene TRBV28 combines with J gene TRBJ2-3; 10 positions agree with TRBD2. CDR1 MDHEN and CDR2 SYDVKM come from the germline V gene. This CDR3 is built from 15 residues. The trim removed 9 bases at V and 0 bases at J, leaving 6 bases unmatched. Here the CDR3 reads CARPSGGTSTDTQYF. CDR3 bases: TGTGCCAGGCCTAGCGGGGGAACTAGCACAGATACGCAGTATTTT.

The rearrangement joins TRBV28 to TRBJ1-4; no reliable D call. The CDR3 spans 14 residues. V was cut by 6 bases and J by 3 bases, with 11 bases left in between. CDR1 and CDR2 from the germline V gene are MDHEN and SYDVKM. CDR3 in DNA: TGTGCCAGCAGAGGGAGAGCGGCTAATGAAAAACTGTTTTTT. Its translation: CASRGRAANEKLFF.

This rearrangement joins TRBV5-1 to TRBJ2-3; possible D gene TRBD1, 6 bases. CDR1 and CDR2 (germline): SGHRS, YFSETQ. Trimming stripped 4 bases from V and 0 bases from J, with 18 bases between. The CDR3 runs 17 residues. This chain's CDR3 is CASSSGLDSHSTDTQYF. DNA of the CDR3: TGCGCCAGCAGCAGTGGATTGGACAGCCATAGCACAGATACGCAGTATTTT.

A word on this clone: Distinct nucleotide sequences in the sample also encode this CDR3. This rearrangement joins TRBV6-2 or TRBV6-3 to TRBJ2-1; 7 bases agree with TRBD1. Germline trimming cut 5 bases from V and 6 bases from J; bases unmatched to any gene: 10. This CDR3 is 15 amino acids long. CDR1 and CDR2 (germline): MNHEY, SVGEGT. The CDR3 bases are TGTGCCAGCAGTCCAACAGGGGTGGTAAGCAATGAGCAGTTCTTC. It codes for CASSPTGVVSNEQFF.

The CDR3 coding sequence is TGTGCCAGCATTTTTACCGGAGGCCAAGATACGCAGTATTTT. Translating gives CASIFTGGQDTQYF. The chain combines TRBV28 with TRBJ2-3; a possible D gene is TRBD2 (5 bases). The CDR3 extends over 14 amino acids. CDR1 is MDHEN and CDR2 is SYDVKM in the germline V gene. Deletions cut 7 bases from V and 5 bases from J, with 16 bases between.

This clone was detected only a few times. The V call is TRBV7-2, the J call TRBJ2-1; 8 bases agree with TRBD2. Germline lookup yields CDR1 SGHTA and CDR2 FQGNSA. The V and J ends lost 6 bases and 0 bases, in that order; junction bases with no gene match: 4. This CDR3 spans 15 amino acids. CDR3 nucleotides: TGTGCCAGCAGGGGAGCGGGGGCCTCCTACAATGAGCAGTTCTTC. It specifies CASRGAGASYNEQFF.

This chain uses TRBV15 with TRBJ1-5; unclear D gene. The length of the CDR3 is 13 residues. Germline assignment: CDR1 LNHNV and CDR2 YYDKDF (reference sequence). Trimming removed 9 bases at V and 1 base at J, with 10 bases between. DNA of the CDR3: TGTGCCACTTCAGGTTCGAGCAATCAGCCCCAGCATTTT. Its translation is CATSGSSNQPQHF. Filled out from reference TRBV15 and TRBJ1-5, the complete variable domain reads DAMVIQNPRYQVTQFGKPVTLSCSQTLNHNVMYWYQQKSSQAPKLLFHYYDKDFNNEADTPDNFQSRRPNTSFCFLDIRSPGLGDTAMYLCATSGSSNQPQHFGDGTRLSIL.

The chain is built from TRBV5-1 and TRBJ1-4; D unclear. V lost 1 base to trimming and J lost 0 bases, with 7 bases between them. CDR1 SGHRS and CDR2 YFSETQ come from the germline V gene. The CDR3 spans 15 residues. The CDR3 sequence: CASSLTTTTNEKLFF. CDR3 coding DNA: TGCGCCAGCAGCTTGACAACAACAACTAATGAAAAACTGTTTTTT.

This clone was observed a single time. Within the sample, other DNA sequences also encode this same CDR3. The chain carries TRBV18 and TRBJ2-1; 7 bases fit TRBD1. This CDR3 spans 15 amino acids. J lost 2 bases, V lost 1 base, and 2 bases had no gene match. The germline V gene encodes CDR1 KGHSH and CDR2 LQKENI. Here the CDR3 DNA reads TGTGCCAGCTCACCACGGACAGGTACCTACAATGAGCAGTTCTTC. Translated, it gives CASSPRTGTYNEQFF.